The entry below gives a single T cell receptor (beta chain) sequence along with its context. This specimen comes from a study of blood T cell repertoires in COVID-19. On the study more broadly: COVID-19 samples, acute and convalescent, were from the United States, Italy and Spain. T cells, B-cell-depleted T cells, or PBMCs provided the cDNA or gDNA that served as material.

Seattle's cohort entered during active infection and was followed longitudinally. How the authors handled the data: Estimation of nucleated cell counts was performed using reference gene primer amplification. TCRdb's copy holds only in-frame clones and misses some; the assay was immunoSEQ multiplex PCR. V, J and clone size are taken as reported in that table, and D and trimming were inferred from the DNA itself. The top ten hold roughly 5.6% of the sample, which has about 200,000 clones, roughly 83% seen once. The sequenced sample was peripheral blood. The source of this sequence is a woman aged 40 to 50 with COVID-19, enrolled during active disease.

The CDR3 DNA follows: TGTGCCAGCAGATTTTCAACAGACTCACCCCTCCACTTT. Protein sequence: CASRFSTDSPLHF. The V gene is TRBV6-5, the J gene TRBJ1-6; D gene unclear. V was cut by 6 bases and J by 10 bases, with 13 bases left in between. Per germline, CDR1 MNHEY and CDR2 SVGAGI. The CDR3 is 13 amino acids.